The 18 T cell receptor beta chains listed next were all sequenced from one sample in a study of cytomegalovirus exposure and HLA in healthy donors. It was with 60 Vbeta and 13 Jbeta primers that the PCR ran. Assay: immunoSEQ multiplex PCR; the TCRdb copy retains only in-frame clones and omits some. In all, the sample yields 85,000 to 90,000 clones. The sample taken for sequencing was PBMCs. The receptors were sampled from a man in his forties or fifties in good health and CMV-seropositive.

This chain joins TRBV4-1 and TRBJ1-2; no clear D gene. Trimming pared 8 bases from V and 6 bases from J, leaving 19 bases between. This CDR3 is built from 14 residues. CDR1 is MGHRA, CDR2 YSYEKL, per germline. The CDR3 protein is CASANILERDGYTF. The CDR3 DNA sequence: TGCGCCAGCGCTAATATCCTTGAACGGGATGGCTACACCTTC.

The chain combines TRBV30 with TRBJ1-4; TRBD1 matches 8 bases. The CDR3 loop spans 15 amino acids. Germline lookup yields CDR1 GTSNPN and CDR2 SVGIG (reference sequence). Trimming at V came to 0 bases and at J to 8 bases, leaving 8 bases not matched to a gene. CDR3 sequence: CAWSVEGQGAEKLFF. Here the CDR3 DNA reads TGTGCCTGGAGTGTCGAGGGGCAGGGGGCGGAAAAACTGTTTTTT.

The V and J genes are TRBV10-3 and TRBJ2-1, with 16 bases that match TRBD2. Unmatched junction bases numbered 5, after V lost 6 bases and J lost 9 bases. The length of the CDR3 is 15 residues. Germline values: CDR1 ENHRY, CDR2 SYGVKD. This chain's CDR3 is CAIRPGTSGRGEQFF. The CDR3 bases are TGTGCCATCAGGCCGGGGACTAGCGGGAGGGGTGAGCAGTTCTTC.

The chain couples TRBV18 to TRBJ2-2, with D possibly being TRBD2 (6 bases). This CDR3 is 16 amino acids long. V was clipped by 3 bases and J by 4 bases, with 15 bases between them. Germline V gene lookup returns CDR1 KGHSH and CDR2 LQKENI. This chain's CDR3 is CASSPLRDGGTGELFF. The DNA of the CDR3 is TGTGCCAGCTCACCTCTCCGGGACGGGGGCACCGGGGAGCTGTTTTTT.

The genes are TRBV11-3 and TRBJ2-3; 14 bases agree with TRBD2. V shed 8 bases, J shed 5 bases, and the junction held 0 bases outside the gene matches. CDR1 is SGHNT, CDR2 YENEEA, per germline. The CDR3 length is 13 residues. CDR3: CASGTSGRDTQYF. The CDR3 DNA sequence: TGTGCCAGCGGGACTAGCGGGAGAGATACGCAGTATTTT.

The J gene is TRBJ2-5, the V gene TRBV5-1; TRBD1 might be the D (6 bases). The end of the DNA is better explained by TRBJ2-7, so the J call may be wrong. Germline CDR1 reads SGHRS; CDR2 reads YFSETQ. CDR3 size: 14 residues. This CDR3 reads CASSSQGNSYEQYF. For the CDR3, the DNA is TGCGCCAGCAGCTCACAGGGTAACAGCTACGAGCAGTACTTC.

The chain recombines TRBV9 with TRBJ2-3; 7 nucleotides agree with TRBD2. Germline values: CDR1 SGDLS, CDR2 YYNGEE. The CDR3 spans 16 residues. Unmatched junction bases numbered 7, after V lost 0 bases and J lost 3 bases. CDR3 bases: TGTGCCAGCAGCGTAGATGCGGGAGAATGGACAGATACGCAGTATTTT. Encoded protein: CASSVDAGEWTDTQYF.

The genes are TRBV5-1 and TRBJ2-7, with 16 bases that match TRBD2. Looked up from germline, CDR1 is SGHRS and CDR2 is YFSETQ. CDR3 length: 19 residues. Unmatched junction bases numbered 10, after V lost 0 bases and J lost 4 bases. The CDR3 region is CASSLAPGLAGGQTYEQYV. In DNA, the CDR3 is TGCGCCAGCAGCTTGGCCCCGGGACTAGCGGGAGGGCAGACATACGAGCAGTACGTC.

This chain joins TRBV2 and TRBJ2-1; 11 bases are a match to TRBD2. CDR1 and CDR2 from the germline V gene are SNHLY and FYNNEI. The length of the CDR3 is 15 residues. V lost 7 bases to trimming and J lost 7 bases; unmatched junction nucleotides: 9. DNA of the CDR3: TGTGCCAGCAACGGGGGGGCTAGCGGGAGGAATGAGCAGTTCTTC. Translating gives CASNGGASGRNEQFF.

V and J are TRBV27 and TRBJ2-7, with TRBD2 matching over 7 bases. Trimming at V came to 8 bases and at J to 2 bases, leaving 12 bases not matched to a gene. The V gene's germline CDR1 is MNHEY and CDR2 SMNVEV (reference sequence). CDR3 length: 15 amino acids. The CDR3 DNA follows: TGTGCCAGCCTCCCCGCGGGAGCCTTACCCTACGAGCAGTACTTC. This codes for CASLPAGALPYEQYF.

The V call is TRBV7-6, the J call TRBJ1-2; 7 positions match TRBD1. The CDR3 loop spans 14 amino acids. J gave up 3 bases and V 1 base, and 2 bases lay outside the gene matches. The germline gives CDR1 SGHVS, CDR2 FNYEAQ. The CDR3 nucleotides are TGTGCCAGCAGCTTAGGAACAGGGGACTATGGCTACACCTTC. This codes for CASSLGTGDYGYTF.

This chain joins TRBV19 and TRBJ1-5, with D hard to call. Trimming left V 8 bases short and J 4 bases short, with 15 bases between. The CDR3 length is 14 residues. The germline V gene encodes CDR1 LNHDA and CDR2 SQIVND (reference sequence). DNA of the CDR3: TGTGCCAGTTCCCCGGGAGGGAGGAATCAGCCCCAGCATTTT. Amino acids: CASSPGGRNQPQHF.

The V gene is TRBV30, the J gene TRBJ2-1; 9 bases agree with TRBD2. V was pared by 2 bases and J by 14 bases, with 13 bases of the junction left unmatched. This CDR3 spans 14 amino acids. Germline V gene data show CDR1 as GTSNPN and CDR2 as SVGIG (reference sequence). The CDR3 DNA reads as TGTGCCTGGAGTTTTCCCTTCAAGCGGGAGGAGGAGTTCTTC. It encodes CAWSFPFKREEEFF.

This chain joins TRBV4-1 and TRBJ1-1; 8 bases map to TRBD1. Germline CDR1 and CDR2: MGHRA and YSYEKL. This CDR3 has 15 residues. The junction had 0 bases not matched to a gene; V was cut back by 0 bases and J by 0 bases. The DNA for the CDR3 is TGCGCCAGCAGCCAAGAGGACAGGGTGAACACTGAAGCTTTCTTT. The encoded protein is CASSQEDRVNTEAFF.

This chain uses TRBV6-6 with TRBJ1-1; the match to TRBD1 covers 7 bases. V shed 5 bases, J shed 1 base, and the junction held 7 bases outside the gene matches. Germline CDR1 and CDR2: MNHNY and SVGAGI (reference sequence). CDR3 length equals 15 residues. The CDR3: CASSRTGPENTEAFF. The CDR3 DNA is TGTGCCAGCAGTCGGACAGGTCCTGAGAACACTGAAGCTTTCTTT.

V is TRBV2 and J is TRBJ1-2, with D unresolved. Germline lookup yields CDR1 SNHLY and CDR2 FYNNEI. The CDR3 extends over 12 amino acids. Trimming shortened V by 3 bases and J by 6 bases, and 8 bases separated the two germline ends. The CDR3 reads CASSERGNGYTF. The CDR3 DNA follows: TGTGCCAGCAGTGAGCGGGGAAATGGCTACACCTTC.

Comment on this clone: Other DNA sequences from this sample encode an identical CDR3 as well. The V gene is TRBV10-3, the J gene TRBJ1-4; no clear D gene. The V end lost 0 bases, the J end lost 5 bases, and 7 bases lay between the germline ends. The CDR3 contains 14 residues. The germline V gene has CDR1 ENHRY and CDR2 SYGVKD. Written as DNA, the CDR3 is TGTGCCATCAGTGAGTCGCAGCGGAATGAAAAACTGTTTTTT. Protein sequence: CAISESQRNEKLFF.

The genes are TRBV6-6 and TRBJ2-2; D remains ambiguous. The CDR3 consists of 12 residues. V was clipped by 5 bases and J by 9 bases, with 10 bases between them. Germline V lookup: CDR1 MNHNY, CDR2 SVGAGI (reference sequence). The CDR3: CASSAKLRELFF. CDR3 DNA: TGTGCCAGCAGTGCTAAGCTACGGGAGCTGTTTTTT.